The 6 T cell receptor beta chains in this list originate from one sample, sequenced in a study of shared T cell receptors in the human thymus. Using immunoSEQ multiplex PCR, the repertoire was profiled, and TCRdb retains in-frame clones only, with some absent. The table shows 600,000 or so clones, with over 75% occurring only once. The sample was also linked to a second study, of human thymus T cells.

Specimen: thymocytes. The receptor set was obtained from a boy under two years old with a congenital heart defect.

The chain uses TRBV4-1 and TRBJ2-7; 8 nucleotides match TRBD1. J gave up 7 bases and V 3 bases, and 5 bases lay outside the gene matches. Germline CDR1 reads MGHRA; CDR2 reads YSYEKL. This CDR3 is built from 13 residues. CDR3 nucleotides: TGCGCCAGCAGCCATCGGACAGGGTTAGAGCAGTACTTC. Protein: CASSHRTGLEQYF.

The chain is built from TRBV7-9 and TRBJ1-4, with D hard to call. Germline-derived CDR1 and CDR2 are SEHNR and FQNEAQ (reference sequence). The CDR3 has 15 amino acids. The germline V and J ends were trimmed by 5 bases and 3 bases, with 13 bases remaining between them. The CDR3 region is CASSPEKGANEKLFF. CDR3 in DNA: TGTGCCAGCAGCCCCGAGAAGGGAGCTAATGAAAAACTGTTTTTT.

V is TRBV25-1 and J is TRBJ2-6; 7 nucleotides match TRBD1. Germline trimming cut 1 base from V and 0 bases from J; bases unmatched to any gene: 3. The CDR3 loop spans 17 amino acids. Germline loops: CDR1 MGHDK, CDR2 SYGVNS. The CDR3 spells CASSELDRHSGANVLTF. CDR3 nucleotide sequence: TGTGCCAGCAGTGAATTGGACAGGCACTCTGGGGCCAACGTCCTGACTTTC.

The chain carries TRBV11-2 and TRBJ2-3; 7 positions agree with TRBD2. The V gene end was trimmed by 7 bases and the J gene end by 2 bases; junction bases not matched to a gene: 12. Germline lookup yields CDR1 SGHAT and CDR2 FQNNGV. The CDR3 runs to 16 residues. As DNA, the CDR3 is TGTGCCAGCAACTGGGGGGGGAGTCCATTCACAGATACGCAGTATTTT. This codes for CASNWGGSPFTDTQYF.

The gene calls are TRBV4-1 and TRBJ1-6; 7 bases fit TRBD1. There are 16 residues in the CDR3. CDR1 is MGHRA and CDR2 is YSYEKL in the germline V gene. V was pared by 8 bases and J by 7 bases, with 14 bases of the junction left unmatched. CDR3 nucleotide sequence: TGCGCCAGCGGACCCTTGACAGGGACGCCCAATTCACCCCTCCACTTT. Its protein product is CASGPLTGTPNSPLHF.

This clone was picked up one time. The rearrangement joins TRBV10-3 to TRBJ1-1, with 8 bases that match TRBD1. The CDR3 totals 15 residues. CDR1 is ENHRY, CDR2 SYGVKD, per germline. V lost 10 bases to trimming and J lost 3 bases; unmatched junction nucleotides: 13. The CDR3 spells CATQGARVLDTEAFF. For the CDR3, the DNA is TGTGCCACTCAGGGGGCGCGGGTATTGGACACTGAAGCTTTCTTT.